The TCR beta chain described here comes from a study of blood T cells in healthy people across ages. This clonotype was seen a few times. Antigen specificity is unknown. Whole-study findings and limits: The lack of PBMC sorting stopped any conclusive naive versus antigen-experienced comparison. Significant beta diversity loss was already apparent by age approximately 42, declining roughly linearly.

Using a J-beta primer mix together with a sample-barcoded 5' primer, a second PCR was run for roughly 6 to 11 cycles. TCRdb re-called the 5' RACE reads with MiXCR, one entry per CDR3 protein. The sample records more than 1 million distinct CDR3 sequences, 40% to 55% being singletons. Sequences were obtained from blood. The source of this sequence is a woman aged 55-70 years in good health.

CDR3 coding DNA: TGTGCCATCAGTGAGTCTGGCGGGACCCAAGCCAAAAACATTCAGTACTTC. Translation: CAISESGGTQAKNIQYF. The V and J genes are TRBV10-3 and TRBJ2-4, with a possible D match to TRBD2 (6 bases). V lost 0 bases, J lost 0 bases, and 12 bases lay in between. Germline V lookup: CDR1 ENHRY, CDR2 SYGVKD. CDR3 length: 17 amino acids.